One T cell receptor (beta chain) is described in this entry. What antigen it recognizes has not been identified. One junction end does not reproduce the germline sequence, and a read error may be involved. The germline V gene specifies MDHEN as CDR1 and SYDVKM as CDR2. CDR3 length: 15 amino acids, cysteine to phenylalanine. The kept DNA is CDR3 alone, 45 bases in frame from the first base. The source of the sample is a study of metastatic and nonmetastatic thyroid tumors (dated by TCRdb to 2018 to 2021). Regarding the complete study: Repertoires from peripheral blood and from tumor or nodule tissue samples of malignant and benign thyroid patients were compared. The investigation overall reported the following: TCR beta diversity was reported as significantly higher in malignant tumors than in benign nodules, in both blood and tumor samples.

Libraries came from PCR. The instrument was an Illumina HiSeq 4000. The TCR beta-chain CDR3 region of each patient was profiled by high-throughput sequencing. In the paper's pipeline: A classifier to discriminate distant-metastatic papillary thyroid cancer patients was built from CDR3 differences across clinicopathological groups. The Shannon index was used to measure repertoire diversity, and the Morisita-Horn index was used to measure how similar tumor and blood repertoires were. TCRdb applied fastp at Q25 and MiXCR to the public reads, then kept only in-frame beta chains. The V and J calls shown here were made by TCRdb, not taken from the authors' results. Recorded for this sample are tens of thousands of clones; under 15% of them occurred a single time. The ten largest clones add up to 2.5% to 4% of the sample. None of the patients had been given any treatment before thyroid surgery. Patient clinical samples collected from about 2012 to 2019 were retrospectively analysed using T-cell receptor beta sequencing.

The TCR was taken from a female donor with papillary thyroid cancer or a benign thyroid nodule (not recorded which). Some clones in this sample may be carry-over from other donors' samples. Sequencing used blood. The rearrangement combines TRBV28 with TRBJ1-1, and perhaps TRBD1 as D gene, on 5 matching bases. CDR3 sequence: CANSLFGTMNTEAFF. The base sequence is TGTGCCAACAGTTTATTCGGGACCATGAACACTGAAGCTTTCTTT.